The 3 T cell receptor beta chains in this list originate from one sample, sequenced in a study of blood T cell repertoires in COVID-19. Sequencing used immunoSEQ multiplex PCR; TCRdb keeps in-frame clones, though not all of them. The sample includes 35,000 to 45,000 clones, 80% to 90% seen only once; the top ten take roughly 6.2%. The source material was peripheral blood. These receptors all come from a human donor in a cohort sampled during active COVID-19.

The V call is TRBV10-3, the J call TRBJ2-7; 9 nucleotides line up with TRBD2. CDR3 length: 17 amino acids. CDR1 and CDR2 from the germline V gene are ENHRY and SYGVKD. Losses at the gene ends were 2 bases for V and 0 bases for J; bases not matched to a gene: 8. Here the CDR3 DNA reads TGTGCCATCAGTGAGGACGAGCGGGGGGCCCTCTCCTACGAGCAGTACTTC. Translating gives CAISEDERGALSYEQYF.

The gene calls are TRBV28 and TRBJ1-1; 7 bases align to TRBD1. V lost 3 bases to trimming and J lost 0 bases; unmatched junction nucleotides: 4. This CDR3 spans 15 amino acids. Germline CDR1 reads MDHEN; CDR2 reads SYDVKM. The CDR3 sequence is CASSFRDRLNTEAFF. CDR3 nucleotides: TGTGCCAGCAGTTTTAGGGACAGATTGAACACTGAAGCTTTCTTT.

The sample holds one count of this clone. The rearrangement uses TRBV2 and TRBJ2-5, with 10 bases fitting TRBD2. V trimming: 4 bases; J trimming: 5 bases; junction bases outside the gene matches: 7. Germline V gene sequence: CDR1 SNHLY, CDR2 FYNNEI. The CDR3 is 15 residues long. CDR3: CASSASGRRLETQYF. CDR3 bases: TGTGCCAGCAGTGCTAGCGGGAGAAGACTCGAGACCCAGTACTTC.